This T cell receptor (beta chain) was captured by sequencing in a study of cytotoxic CD8 clonotypes in ibrutinib-treated CLL. Libraries were prepared by immunoSEQ multiplex PCR; TCRdb keeps only in-frame clonotypes and omits some of them. The sample carries tens of thousands of clones, 54% recorded once. The receptor's source is a human donor with chronic lymphocytic leukemia. Sequenced material: PBMCs, taken at disease progression, from a patient treated with ibrutinib.

Written as DNA, the CDR3 is TGTGCCAGCAGCTTAGAGGGGGCAGACACGCCTTACGAGCAGTACTTC. It encodes CASSLEGADTPYEQYF. V gene TRBV11-3 combines with J gene TRBJ2-7, with a tentative D call TRBD1 (6 bases). This CDR3 comprises 16 residues. Trimming left V 0 bases short and J 4 bases short, with 16 bases between. Germline loops: CDR1 SGHNT, CDR2 YENEEA. The full variable domain, completed using reference TRBV11-3 and TRBJ2-7, is EAGVVQSPRYKIIEKKQPVAFWCNPISGHNTLYWYLQNLGQGPELLIRYENEEAVDDSQLPKDRFSAERLKGVDSTLKIQPAELGDSAVYLCASSLEGADTPYEQYFGPGTRLTVT.